A single TCR beta chain is shown here with its context. This CDR3 region has 13 residues. In germline, CDR1 is SGDLS, CDR2 YYNGEE. Deletions cut 1 base from V and 9 bases from J, with 11 bases between. Per the study methods: Reference gene primer amplification in the assay estimated nucleated cell counts. Sequencing was performed with immunoSEQ multiplex PCR; in TCRdb, only in-frame clones are kept and a portion is missing. V and J calls and clone size are those listed in that table; D and trimming were worked out from the DNA. The sample includes about 34,000 clones, roughly 87% seen only once; the top ten take about 20%. These data belong to a study of blood T cell repertoires in COVID-19.

Sequencing used peripheral blood. This clonotype originated in a man aged 80 or over with acute or convalescent COVID-19. This chain connects TRBV9 to TRBJ2-1, with D possibly being TRBD2 (6 bases). This CDR3 is CASSVWRGGEQFF. The CDR3, as DNA: TGTGCCAGCAGCGTATGGAGGGGAGGTGAGCAGTTCTTC.